Shown below are 13 T cell receptor beta chains from a single sample sequenced in a study of T-cell reconstitution after alpha-beta-depleted transplantation in children. It was with unique molecular identifiers that the TCRbeta library was prepared. TCRdb reprocessed the PCR reads via MiXCR and lists one record per CDR3 protein. The repertoire holds 700,000 to 950,000 distinct CDR3 sequences, with about 16% as singletons. The sample was PBMCs, mostly from graft donor cells, taken 360 days after TCRalphabeta/CD19-depleted stem cell transplant. The receptors here all came from a male patient aged 5 to 17 who had a stem cell transplant for acute lymphoblastic leukemia, so the T cells may come from the graft donor.

The rearrangement links TRBV6-1 to TRBJ1-1; no definite D call. V lost 6 bases, J lost 4 bases, and 15 bases lay in between. Germline lookup yields CDR1 MNHNS and CDR2 SASEGT. There are 14 residues in the CDR3. CDR3 protein: CASSKRAESTEAFF. The CDR3 bases are TGTGCCAGCAGCAAACGGGCGGAGAGCACTGAAGCTTTCTTT.

This clonotype was seen a handful of times. This sequence joins TRBV12-3 or TRBV12-4 and TRBJ2-7; D perhaps matches TRBD2 (5 bases). V was shortened by 1 base and J by 6 bases, with 10 bases between the two germline ends. The CDR3 loop spans 13 amino acids. CDR3 in DNA: TGTGCCAGCAGTTTAGGGGGAGTTCGCGAGCAGTACTTC. Residues: CASSLGGVREQYF.

The chain couples TRBV11-2 to TRBJ2-1; no firm D call. Germline CDR1 SGHAT, CDR2 FQNNGV. Trimming shortened V by 1 base and J by 2 bases, and 9 bases separated the two germline ends. This CDR3 comprises 15 residues. CDR3 coding DNA: TGTGCCAGCAGCTTAGGAGGTACGGCCTACAATGAGCAGTTCTTC. It codes for CASSLGGTAYNEQFF.

This clonotype has only a few counts. V is TRBV29-1 and J is TRBJ2-3; TRBD2 aligns across 7 bases. Trimming removed 0 bases from V and 2 bases from J; junction bases left unmatched: 5. The CDR3 totals 15 residues. CDR1 and CDR2 (germline): SQVTM, ANQGSEA. The CDR3 DNA reads as TGCAGCGTTGAAGAAGGCGGGGGACCCACAGATACGCAGTATTTT. Translation gives CSVEEGGGPTDTQYF.

The chain couples TRBV18 to TRBJ2-1, with no clear D. The V end lost 2 bases, the J end lost 7 bases, and 15 bases lay between the germline ends. From germline, CDR1 is KGHSH and CDR2 LQKENI. The CDR3 is 15 amino acids. The chain's CDR3 is CASSPTQDAENEQFF. CDR3 coding DNA: TGTGCCAGCTCACCAACGCAAGACGCCGAAAATGAGCAGTTCTTC.

In this sample, this clonotype turned up a few times. V is TRBV7-3 and J is TRBJ1-1, with D uncertain. This CDR3 is 14 amino acids long. Germline loops: CDR1 SGHTA, CDR2 FQGTGA. The V end lost 1 base, the J end lost 1 base, and 7 bases lay between the germline ends. The CDR3 region has the DNA TGTGCCAGCAGCTTAAGTAGTCAGAACACTGAAGCTTTCTTT. This translates into CASSLSSQNTEAFF.

This sequence joins TRBV2 and TRBJ1-1, with D possibly being TRBD1 (6 bases). The CDR3 totals 14 residues. Trimming shortened V by 6 bases and J by 5 bases, and 16 bases separated the two germline ends. The V gene's germline CDR1 is SNHLY and CDR2 FYNNEI. The chain's CDR3 is CASRFSRGRTEAFF. Written as DNA, the CDR3 is TGTGCCAGCAGGTTCTCCAGGGGTAGAACTGAAGCTTTCTTT.

This clonotype has ten or more counts. This chain connects TRBV4-1 to TRBJ2-7; D gene ambiguous. The V end lost 6 bases, the J end lost 2 bases, and 11 bases lay between the germline ends. Germline V gives CDR1 MGHRA, CDR2 YSYEKL. This CDR3 has 13 residues. In DNA form, the CDR3 reads TGCGCCAGCAGAGACGGCCGAACCTACGAGCAGTACTTC. It yields the protein CASRDGRTYEQYF.

This clonotype was picked up many times. The V gene is TRBV7-2, the J gene TRBJ2-5, with 7 bases identical to TRBD2. CDR1 is SGHTA and CDR2 is FQGNSA in the germline V gene. The CDR3 covers 13 residues. The ends lost 3 bases at V and 7 bases at J; junction bases unmatched: 5. CDR3 amino acids: CASSFPGRGTQYF. As DNA, the CDR3 is TGTGCCAGCAGCTTTCCAGGGAGGGGGACCCAGTACTTC.

This clonotype was seen a few times. This chain uses TRBV10-3 with TRBJ2-1, with TRBD2 matching over 7 bases. The CDR3 extends over 13 amino acids. V was pared by 8 bases and J by 3 bases, with 4 bases of the junction left unmatched. Germline CDR1 is ENHRY and CDR2 is SYGVKD. Here the CDR3 reads CAIGPSGYNEQFF. CDR3 bases: TGTGCCATCGGGCCTAGCGGCTACAATGAGCAGTTCTTC.

The chain has TRBV19 and TRBJ2-5, with D perhaps TRBD1 (6 bases). The ends were cut back, 5 bases at V and 1 base at J, with 14 bases in the middle. The germline CDR1 and CDR2 sequences are LNHDA and SQIVND (reference sequence). The CDR3 is made up of 15 amino acids. CDR3 nucleotide sequence: TGTGCCAGTAGTCGGATTAGGGGGTTCCAAGAGACCCAGTACTTC. Its translation: CASSRIRGFQETQYF.

The chain couples TRBV29-1 to TRBJ2-7; D perhaps matches TRBD2 (5 bases). V gave up 0 bases and J gave up 1 base, with 16 bases separating them. The germline V gene has CDR1 SQVTM and CDR2 ANQGSEA. This CDR3 is built from 16 residues. The CDR3 coding sequence is TGCAGCGTTGAAGATCTCGTCGGACTCGCATCCTACGAGCAGTACTTC. Encoded protein: CSVEDLVGLASYEQYF.

This clonotype came up a few times. It is likely a read error, because the conserved phenylalanine at the end of the CDR3 is missing. The chain recombines TRBV2 with TRBJ1-6; tentative D call: TRBD1 (5 bases). CDR3 length: 15 amino acids. Per the germline V gene, CDR1 is SNHLY and CDR2 is FYNNEI. Trimming took off 1 base at V and 10 bases at J, with 14 bases between the two ends. CDR3 coding DNA: TGTGCCAGCAGTGAAGAGGGACCGAGTCGCTCACCCCTCCACGTT. Encoded protein: CASSEEGPSRSPLHV.